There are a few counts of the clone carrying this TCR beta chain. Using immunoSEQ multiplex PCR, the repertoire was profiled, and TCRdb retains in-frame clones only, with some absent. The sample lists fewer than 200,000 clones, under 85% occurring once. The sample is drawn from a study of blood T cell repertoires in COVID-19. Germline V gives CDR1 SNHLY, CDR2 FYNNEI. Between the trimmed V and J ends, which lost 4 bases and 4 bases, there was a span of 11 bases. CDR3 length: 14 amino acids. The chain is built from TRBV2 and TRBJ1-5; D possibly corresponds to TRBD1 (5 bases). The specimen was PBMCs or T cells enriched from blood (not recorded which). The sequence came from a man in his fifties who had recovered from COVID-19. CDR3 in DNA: TGTGCCAGCAGTGTAGAAAACAGGAATCAGCCCCAGCATTTT. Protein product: CASSVENRNQPQHF.